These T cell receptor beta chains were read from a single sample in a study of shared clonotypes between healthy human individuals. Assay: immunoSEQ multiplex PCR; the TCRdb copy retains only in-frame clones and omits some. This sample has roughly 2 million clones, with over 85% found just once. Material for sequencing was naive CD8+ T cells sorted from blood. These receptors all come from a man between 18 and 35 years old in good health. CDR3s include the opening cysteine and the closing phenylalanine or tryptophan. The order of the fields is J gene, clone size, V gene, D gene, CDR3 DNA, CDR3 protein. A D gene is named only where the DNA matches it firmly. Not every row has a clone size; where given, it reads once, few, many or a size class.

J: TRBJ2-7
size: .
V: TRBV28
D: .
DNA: TGTGCCAGCAGTTCCAACCAGATGGCGGGGATCTCCTACGAGCAGTACTTC
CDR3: CASSSNQMAGISYEQYF

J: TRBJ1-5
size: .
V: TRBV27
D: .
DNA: TGTGCCAGCGGGGATAGTCAGCCCCAGCATTTT
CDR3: CASGDSQPQHF

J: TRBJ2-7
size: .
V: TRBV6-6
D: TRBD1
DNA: TGTGCCAGCAGTTACCCCAAGACAGGGGGCGACGAGCAGTACTTC
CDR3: CASSYPKTGGDEQYF

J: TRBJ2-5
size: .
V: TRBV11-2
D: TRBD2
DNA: TGTGCCAGCAGCTTTAGCGGGGGGGCCTTTACCCAGTACTTC
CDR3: CASSFSGGAFTQYF

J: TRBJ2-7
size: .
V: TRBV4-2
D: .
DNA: TGTGCCAGCAGCCATGACGGGGGAGCCTACGAGCAGTACTTC
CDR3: CASSHDGGAYEQYF

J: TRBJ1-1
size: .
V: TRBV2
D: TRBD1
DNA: TGTGCCAGCAGCCCGACAAGTGGCGGGACAGGGGCTGAAGCTTTCTTT
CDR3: CASSPTSGGTGAEAFF

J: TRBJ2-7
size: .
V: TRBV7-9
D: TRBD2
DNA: TGTGCCAGCAGCTACGCTCCTAGCGGCGCGTACGAGCAGTACTTC
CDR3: CASSYAPSGAYEQYF

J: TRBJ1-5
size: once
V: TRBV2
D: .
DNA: TGTGCCAGCAGTGAAGGGCAGGGCGGCAATCAGCCCCAGCATTTT
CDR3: CASSEGQGGNQPQHF

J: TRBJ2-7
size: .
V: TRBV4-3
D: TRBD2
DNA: TGCGCCAGCAGCCCTCACCTTAGCGGGAGTCGAGACGAGCAGTACTTC
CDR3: CASSPHLSGSRDEQYF

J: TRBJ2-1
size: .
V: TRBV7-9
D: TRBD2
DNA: TGTGCCAGCAGCTCCAAACTAGCGGGGGGGTACAATGAGCAGTTCTTC
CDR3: CASSSKLAGGYNEQFF

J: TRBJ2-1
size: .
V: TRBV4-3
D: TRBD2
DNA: TGCGCCAGCAGCCAAGGGCTAGCGGGAGGCGGGAATGAGCAGTTCTTC
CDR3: CASSQGLAGGGNEQFF

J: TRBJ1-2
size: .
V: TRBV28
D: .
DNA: TGTGCCAGCAGTTCCGGACCGGGTGGGTATGGCTACACCTTC
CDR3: CASSSGPGGYGYTF

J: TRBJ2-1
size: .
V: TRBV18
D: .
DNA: TGTGCCAGCTCACAGAACAATGAGCAGTTCTTC
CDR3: CASSQNNEQFF

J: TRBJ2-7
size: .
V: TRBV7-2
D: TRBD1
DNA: TGTGCCAGCAGCCTTGGGACAGAATATTACCTTTACGAGCAGTACTTC
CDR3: CASSLGTEYYLYEQYF

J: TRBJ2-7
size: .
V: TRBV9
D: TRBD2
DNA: TGTGCCAGCAGCGTAGATGCGGGAGCGGAGCAGTACTTC
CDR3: CASSVDAGAEQYF

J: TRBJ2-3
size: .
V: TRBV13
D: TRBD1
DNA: TGTGCCAGCAGCGCTACTACAGGGGCGGCAGATACGCAGTATTTT
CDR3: CASSATTGAADTQYF

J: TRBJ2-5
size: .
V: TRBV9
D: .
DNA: TGTGCCAGCACCCCTGAGAACCGGGAGACCCAGTACTTC
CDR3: CASTPENRETQYF

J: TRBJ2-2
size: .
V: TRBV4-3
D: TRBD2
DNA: TGCGCCAGCAGCCTCAATATAGCGGGAGCCAACACCGGGGAGCTGTTTTTT
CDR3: CASSLNIAGANTGELFF

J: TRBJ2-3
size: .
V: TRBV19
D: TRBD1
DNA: TGTGCCAGTAGAACAGGGGTAAGCACAGATACGCAGTATTTT
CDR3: CASRTGVSTDTQYF

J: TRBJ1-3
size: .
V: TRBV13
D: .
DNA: TGTGCCAGCAGCCCATGGACAGACTCTGGAAACACCATATATTTT
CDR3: CASSPWTDSGNTIYF

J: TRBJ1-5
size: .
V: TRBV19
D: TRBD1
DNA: TGTGCCAGTGAGGATAGAGGGGGCTATAGCAATCAGCCCCAGCATTTT
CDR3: CASEDRGGYSNQPQHF

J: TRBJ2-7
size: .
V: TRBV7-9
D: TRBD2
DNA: TGTGCCAGCAGCTTTTTAGCGGGAGGGCCCCACTACGAGCAGTACTTC
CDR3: CASSFLAGGPHYEQYF

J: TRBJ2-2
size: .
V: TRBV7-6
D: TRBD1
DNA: TGTGCCAGCAGCTTTTTCGGACAGGGGCCCGGTCCGAACACCGGGGAGCTGTTTTTT
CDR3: CASSFFGQGPGPNTGELFF

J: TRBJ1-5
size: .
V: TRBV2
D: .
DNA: TGTGCCAGCAGTGGGTGGTATAGCAATCAGCCCCAGCATTTT
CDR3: CASSGWYSNQPQHF

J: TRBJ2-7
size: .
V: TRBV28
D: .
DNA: TGTGCCAGCAGTTTCATAGACAGCTACGAGCAGTACTTC
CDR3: CASSFIDSYEQYF

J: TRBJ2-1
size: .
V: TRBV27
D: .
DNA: TGTGCCAGCAGCCCTGTTGGTGGACTTCTAAACTCCAATGAGCAGTTCTTC
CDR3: CASSPVGGLLNSNEQFF

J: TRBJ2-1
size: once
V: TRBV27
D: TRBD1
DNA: TGTGCCAGCAGTTTATCCGCTGGGACAGGGTCGAGGGAGCAGTTCTTC
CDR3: CASSLSAGTGSREQFF

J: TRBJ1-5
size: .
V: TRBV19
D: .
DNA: TGTGCCAGTAGCCCTCCGCATCGAGCCCCAGGGGCCCAGCATTTT
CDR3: CASSPPHRAPGAQHF

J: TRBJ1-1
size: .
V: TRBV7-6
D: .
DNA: TGTGCCAGCAGCTTAGAGAAGAACACTGAAGCTTTCTTT
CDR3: CASSLEKNTEAFF

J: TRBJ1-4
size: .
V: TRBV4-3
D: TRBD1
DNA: TGCGCCAGCAGCCAAGCCCCCCCAGGGGGATTGACTAATGAAAAACTGTTTTTT
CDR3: CASSQAPPGGLTNEKLFF

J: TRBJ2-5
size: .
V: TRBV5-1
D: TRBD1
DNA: TGCGCCAGCGGACGGACAGGGGGAGAAGAGACCCAGTACTTC
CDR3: CASGRTGGEETQYF

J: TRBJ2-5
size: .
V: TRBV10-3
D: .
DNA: TGTGCCATCAGTGAAGTAGAGTGGATCCAAGAGACCCAGTACTTC
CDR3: CAISEVEWIQETQYF

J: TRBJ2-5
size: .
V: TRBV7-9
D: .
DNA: TGTGCCAGCAGCTATCCTTTAGCGGAAGAGACCCAGTACTTC
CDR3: CASSYPLAEETQYF

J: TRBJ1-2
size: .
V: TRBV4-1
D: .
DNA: TGCGCCAGCAGCCCTGAACGTGGTTGGGGCTACACCTTC
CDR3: CASSPERGWGYTF

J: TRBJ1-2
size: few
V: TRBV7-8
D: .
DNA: TGTGCCAGCAGCTTCCGGACCATGCCGGGCTATGGCTACACCTTC
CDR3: CASSFRTMPGYGYTF